The following is a TCR beta chain sequence with its context. Its antigen is unknown. The data stem from a study of identical twins. Findings and caveats of the study: Modelling underestimated the level of out-of-frame TCR alpha sharing observed in monozygotic twins. Conclusions were based on cross-sectional statistical analysis, without following the same donors.

TCRdb analysed the 5' RACE reads with MiXCR anew, one entry per CDR3 protein. The sample includes 1.5 million to 2 million distinct CDR3 sequences, under 35% of them seen just once. This CDR3 region has 17 residues. The source of this sequence is a newborn girl in good health. The chain has TRBV21-1 and TRBJ2-7; TRBD1, the D gene given by the table, was not confirmed from the DNA. TRBV21-1 is listed as a pseudogene. The sample comprised cord blood. The CDR3 sequence is CVSSKGSAGAPFDGTYF. The CDR3 nucleotides read TGTGTCAGCAGCAAAGGGTCAGCGGGAGCCCCCTTTGACGGCACGTACTTC.